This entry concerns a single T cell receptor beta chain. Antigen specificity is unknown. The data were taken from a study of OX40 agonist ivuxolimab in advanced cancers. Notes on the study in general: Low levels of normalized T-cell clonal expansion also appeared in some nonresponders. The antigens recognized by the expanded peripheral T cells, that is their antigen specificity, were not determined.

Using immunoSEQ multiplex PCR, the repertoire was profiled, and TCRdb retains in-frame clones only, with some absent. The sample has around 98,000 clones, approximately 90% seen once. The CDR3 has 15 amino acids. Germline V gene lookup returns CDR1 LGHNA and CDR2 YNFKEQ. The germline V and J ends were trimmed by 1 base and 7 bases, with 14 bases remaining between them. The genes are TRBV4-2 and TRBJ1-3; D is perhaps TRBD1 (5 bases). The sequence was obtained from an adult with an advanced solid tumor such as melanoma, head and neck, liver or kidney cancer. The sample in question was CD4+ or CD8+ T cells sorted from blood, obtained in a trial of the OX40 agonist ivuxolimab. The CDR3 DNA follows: TGTGCCAGCAGCCAAGGGGACGCGGATCGGAACACCATATATTTT. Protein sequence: CASSQGDADRNTIYF.